A single sample gave rise to the 25 T cell receptor beta chains below, sequenced in a study of cytomegalovirus exposure and HLA in healthy donors. The primer mix had 60 Vbeta and 13 Jbeta primers. Libraries were prepared by immunoSEQ multiplex PCR; TCRdb keeps only in-frame clonotypes and omits some of them. The repertoire holds about 130,000 clones, with around 75% as singletons. Sequenced: PBMCs. Receptors were obtained from a man younger than 40 in good health and CMV-seronegative.

CDR3 amino acids: CSGDREETQYF. The CDR3 DNA reads TGCAGTGGAGACAGGGAGGAGACCCAGTACTTC. The V gene is TRBV20-1, the J gene TRBJ2-5; 7 bases line up with TRBD1. The CDR3 covers 11 residues. CDR1 DFQATT and CDR2 SNEGSKA come from the germline V gene (reference sequence). Unmatched junction bases numbered 4, after V lost 7 bases and J lost 5 bases.

CDR3 amino acids: CASTTDRDFLKSDTEAFF. The CDR3 DNA reads TGTGCCAGCACAACCGACAGGGATTTTCTAAAAAGCGACACTGAAGCTTTCTTT. The chain employs TRBV21-1 and TRBJ1-1; TRBD1 is the table's D call and was not checked against the DNA. TRBV21-1 is reported as a pseudogene. This CDR3 has 18 amino acids.

This chain joins TRBV11-2 and TRBJ1-6; D might be TRBD1 (5 bases). The CDR3 has 14 residues. CDR1 and CDR2 (germline): SGHAT, FQNNGV. The V and J ends lost 5 bases and 8 bases respectively, with 13 bases between them. CDR3 coding DNA: TGTGCCAGCAGCACACAGATAGGGGATTCACCCCTCCACTTT. It yields the protein CASSTQIGDSPLHF.

The V call is TRBV28, the J call TRBJ2-7, with D tentatively TRBD1 (5 bases). CDR3 length: 15 residues. V lost 6 bases and J 1 base, leaving 16 bases between the germline ends. Looked up from germline, CDR1 is MDHEN and CDR2 is SYDVKM. The DNA of the CDR3 is TGTGCCAGCAGCCCAAATTGGGGCCCTTCCTACGAGCAGTACTTC. Translation: CASSPNWGPSYEQYF.

V and J are TRBV7-2 and TRBJ2-7; 7 bases agree with TRBD2. V lost 1 base and J lost 5; bases outside the gene matches: 5. This CDR3 has 14 residues. Germline CDR1 SGHTA, CDR2 FQGNSA. CDR3 residues: CASSLGGSLNEQYF. CDR3 DNA: TGTGCCAGCAGCTTAGGCGGGAGTTTGAACGAGCAGTACTTC.

This chain uses TRBV7-2 with TRBJ2-7; D unresolved. V lost 3 bases and J 2 bases, leaving 11 bases between the germline ends. The CDR3 consists of 14 residues. Germline assignment: CDR1 SGHTA and CDR2 FQGNSA. CDR3 sequence reads: CASSFGAFTYEQYF. The CDR3, as DNA: TGTGCCAGCAGCTTCGGAGCCTTTACCTACGAGCAGTACTTC.

The chain recombines TRBV7-2 with TRBJ2-7; 7 nucleotides align to TRBD2. Germline-derived CDR1 and CDR2 are SGHTA and FQGNSA. With V trimmed by 3 bases and J by 3 bases, 8 bases remained unmatched. This CDR3 contains 15 residues. The CDR3 nucleotides are TGTGCCAGCAGCTTTCGGGACTATCCTTTCTACGAGCAGTACTTC. This encodes CASSFRDYPFYEQYF.

This chain's CDR3 is CASRRVAYEQYF. The CDR3 coding sequence is TGTGCCAGCAGACGCGTAGCCTACGAGCAGTACTTC. V gene TRBV2 combines with J gene TRBJ2-7; D remains ambiguous. CDR1 SNHLY and CDR2 FYNNEI come from the germline V gene. The ends were cut back, 6 bases at V and 2 bases at J, with 8 bases in the middle. The CDR3 has 12 residues. The full variable domain, its missing parts supplied by reference TRBV2 and TRBJ2-7, is EPEVTQTPSHQVTQMGQEVILRCVPISNHLYFYWYRQILGQKVEFLVSFYNNEISEKSEIFDDQFSVERPDGSNFTLKIRSTKLEDSAMYFCASRRVAYEQYFGPGTRLTVT.

This clone appeared once. The chain is built from TRBV30 and TRBJ2-7; TRBD2 aligns across 10 bases. Looked up from germline, CDR1 is GTSNPN and CDR2 is SVGIG (reference sequence). Trimming cost V 1 base and J 8 bases; bases outside gene matches: 11. The CDR3 totals 15 residues. The CDR3 sequence: CAWSGPSGRGVQQYF. The CDR3 DNA follows: TGTGCCTGGAGTGGACCTAGCGGGAGAGGGGTCCAGCAGTACTTC. Drawing the rest from reference TRBV30 and TRBJ2-7, the complete variable domain is SQTIHQWPATLVQPVGSPLSLECTVEGTSNPNLYWYRQAAGRGLQLLFYSVGIGQISSEVPQNLSASRPQDRQFILSSKKLLLSDSGFYLCAWSGPSGRGVQQYFGPGTRLTVT.

In this sample, this clone turned up once. The DNA of the CDR3 is TGTGCCAGTAGTATATTATATCAGCCCCAGCATTTT. Its protein is CASSILYQPQHF. The chain employs TRBV19 and TRBJ1-5; D not resolved. The CDR3 extends over 12 amino acids. The ends were cut back, 2 bases at V and 5 bases at J, with 4 bases in the middle. Germline lookup yields CDR1 LNHDA and CDR2 SQIVND (reference sequence).

The chain joins TRBV19 to TRBJ2-3, with D unclear. Germline lookup yields CDR1 LNHDA and CDR2 SQIVND (reference sequence). The CDR3 has 17 amino acids. V lost 0 bases and J 2 bases, leaving 15 bases between the germline ends. The CDR3 sequence: CASSIDPAGYFTDTQYF. The CDR3, as DNA: TGTGCCAGTAGTATAGATCCGGCAGGATACTTCACAGATACGCAGTATTTT.

This chain joins TRBV7-8 and TRBJ1-2, with a tentative D call TRBD1 (6 bases). The CDR3 extends over 14 amino acids. Germline assignment: CDR1 SGHVS and CDR2 FQNEAQ. Trimming removed 2 bases at V and 4 bases at J, with 11 bases between. CDR3 amino acids: CASSLTDSPYGYTF. CDR3 nucleotide sequence: TGTGCCAGCAGCTTAACGGACAGCCCCTATGGCTACACCTTC. The full variable domain, rest sourced from reference TRBV7-8 and TRBJ1-2, is GAGVSQSPRYKVAKRGQDVALRCDPISGHVSLFWYQQALGQGPEFLTYFQNEAQLDKSGLPSDRFFAERPEGSVSTLKIQRTQQEDSAVYLCASSLTDSPYGYTFGSGTRLTVV.

The chain recombines TRBV6-5 with TRBJ2-1; 8 bases agree with TRBD2. The CDR3 loop spans 15 amino acids. The germline gives CDR1 MNHEY, CDR2 SVGAGI. V trimming: 2 bases; J trimming: 0 bases; junction bases outside the gene matches: 0. The DNA for the CDR3 is TGTGCCAGCAGTTACCTAGCGGGCTCCTACAATGAGCAGTTCTTC. Translation gives CASSYLAGSYNEQFF.

The chain couples TRBV7-9 to TRBJ1-2; 10 nucleotides match TRBD1. Germline trimming cut 6 bases from V and 8 bases from J; bases unmatched to any gene: 15. This CDR3 is 16 amino acids long. Germline CDR1 SEHNR, CDR2 FQNEAQ (reference sequence). CDR3 protein: CASRTQWGQGIQGYTF. The CDR3 DNA follows: TGTGCCAGCAGAACACAATGGGGACAGGGGATTCAAGGCTACACCTTC.

This clone was counted a few times. The CDR3 loop reads CASAAARQGPVDTEAFF. Here the CDR3 DNA reads TGTGCCAGCGCTGCGGCTAGACAGGGCCCAGTGGACACTGAAGCTTTCTTT. The chain employs TRBV7-9 and TRBJ1-1, with 7 bases that match TRBD1. CDR3 size: 17 residues. V gave up 8 bases and J gave up 3 bases; unmatched junction bases: 18. Germline V gives CDR1 SEHNR, CDR2 FQNEAQ (reference sequence).

V usage is TRBV10-1 and J usage is TRBJ2-1, with D possibly being TRBD1 (5 bases). Between the trimmed V and J ends, which lost 2 bases and 7 bases, there was a span of 18 bases. CDR1 is WNHNN, CDR2 SYGVQD, per germline (reference sequence). CDR3 size: 16 residues. The CDR3 sequence is CASSESIAGKKNEQFF. CDR3 bases: TGCGCCAGCAGTGAGAGTATCGCAGGGAAAAAGAATGAGCAGTTCTTC.

The chain recombines TRBV11-2 with TRBJ1-1, with a tentative D call TRBD1 (5 bases). CDR1 and CDR2 from the germline V gene are SGHAT and FQNNGV. This CDR3 is built from 16 residues. V was pared by 5 bases and J by 1 base, with 17 bases between. Here the CDR3 reads CASSHLGASENTEAFF. In nucleotides, the CDR3 is TGTGCCAGCAGCCACCTTGGGGCGTCAGAGAACACTGAAGCTTTCTTT. Full variable domain (remainder filled in from reference TRBV11-2 and TRBJ1-1): EAGVAQSPRYKIIEKRQSVAFWCNPISGHATLYWYQQILGQGPKLLIQFQNNGVVDDSQLPKDRFSAERLKGVDSTLKIQPAKLEDSAVYLCASSHLGASENTEAFFGQGTRLTVV.

The rearrangement joins TRBV6-5 to TRBJ1-2; D possibly corresponds to TRBD1 (5 bases). The CDR3 is 13 residues long. V was pared by 2 bases and J by 2 bases, with 6 bases between. Germline values: CDR1 MNHEY, CDR2 SVGAGI. This chain's CDR3 is CASSYDSNYGYTF. Here the CDR3 DNA reads TGTGCCAGCAGTTACGACAGCAACTATGGCTACACCTTC.

V is TRBV4-3 and J is TRBJ1-2; TRBD1 aligns across 8 bases. V was pared by 0 bases and J by 4 bases, with 13 bases of the junction left unmatched. The CDR3 is 18 amino acids. Germline V gives CDR1 LGHNA, CDR2 YSLEER. CDR3 bases: TGCGCCAGCAGCCAAGATAGGAGAACAGGGGGGAACGTCTATGGCTACACCTTC. Protein: CASSQDRRTGGNVYGYTF.

The rearrangement uses TRBV6-4 and TRBJ2-5; 14 bases are shared with TRBD2. CDR3 length equals 16 residues. Per germline, CDR1 MRHNA and CDR2 SNTAGT. The trim removed 5 bases at V and 2 bases at J, leaving 4 bases unmatched. The CDR3 coding sequence is TGTGCCAGCAGTCCCGGACTAGCGGGGGGTCAAGAGACCCAGTACTTC. Protein product: CASSPGLAGGQETQYF.

The chain combines TRBV30 with TRBJ1-3, with D unclear. V was pared by 3 bases and J by 0 bases, with 9 bases between. Germline CDR1 and CDR2: GTSNPN and SVGIG (reference sequence). The CDR3 consists of 14 residues. The CDR3 bases are TGTGCCTGGAGCCCCGGACTCTCTGGAAACACCATATATTTT. Translated, it gives CAWSPGLSGNTIYF.

The genes are TRBV28 and TRBJ2-5; 7 bases line up with TRBD1. This CDR3 contains 16 residues. In germline, CDR1 is MDHEN, CDR2 SYDVKM. The V gene end was trimmed by 4 bases and the J gene end by 4 bases; junction bases not matched to a gene: 12. The CDR3 DNA reads TGTGCCAGCAGTTCATACTCACAGGGGATTTTAGAGACCCAGTACTTC. Amino acid sequence: CASSSYSQGILETQYF.

The chain recombines TRBV4-1 with TRBJ2-7; D possibly corresponds to TRBD1 (6 bases). Trimming took 1 base from V and 0 from J, leaving 13 bases between them. This CDR3 contains 16 residues. Germline V gene sequence: CDR1 MGHRA, CDR2 YSYEKL. For the CDR3, the DNA is TGCGCCAGCAGCCAAGGATTGCAGGGGTCCTCCTACGAGCAGTACTTC. It specifies CASSQGLQGSSYEQYF.

This clone was recorded a few times. The rearrangement uses TRBV28 and TRBJ2-6; 11 nucleotides line up with TRBD2. Germline assignment: CDR1 MDHEN and CDR2 SYDVKM. The CDR3 contains 17 residues. V lost 6 bases and J lost 0; bases outside the gene matches: 4. CDR3 protein: CASSTGTSGSGANVLTF. Here the CDR3 DNA reads TGTGCCAGCAGCACCGGGACTAGCGGCTCTGGGGCCAACGTCCTGACTTTC.

The chain carries TRBV6-5 and TRBJ2-1; 12 bases align to TRBD2. Per the germline V gene, CDR1 is MNHEY and CDR2 is SVGAGI. Trimming cost V 7 bases and J 12 bases; bases outside gene matches: 7. The CDR3 runs to 13 residues. CDR3 nucleotides: TGTGCCAGCACCCCCCTAGCGGGAGGGCCGCAGTTCTTC. This encodes CASTPLAGGPQFF.